This T cell receptor (beta chain) derives from a study of cytomegalovirus exposure and HLA in healthy donors listed by TCRdb under 2017. Notes on the research overall: In an earlier analysis of 587 of the donors, about 270 Gb of sequence data and 117 million unique TCR beta sequences from 150 million to 200 million T cells were reported. The study used immunosequencing to profile the T cell repertoires of 670 or so subjects and linked those repertoires to cytomegalovirus serostatus. Because of strong linkage in the cohort, five DR-DQ haplotypes were treated as single units for association and clustering. The study aimed to test whether cataloging public T cell receptors could reveal signatures of past pathogen exposure. Every discovery cohort repertoire had been produced on one sequencing platform. Among the approximately 400 genotyped donors, around 81% belonged to the genetic ancestry cluster associated with self-reported Caucasian donors. In a later genetic analysis, genome-wide SNP genotypes for about 60% of the 666 donors were used, and that subset was treated as a discovery cohort. An earlier analysis of several hundred of the donors applied high-throughput TCR beta sequencing to assess whether each TCR beta V gene segment acted as functional or pseudogenic. HLA typing included class I and class II loci at four-digit resolution. On average, roughly 250,000 unique TCR beta nucleotide sequences were sequenced per donor among 398 genotyped donors of the cohort, with roughly 18% of those sequences being non-productive. In the later analysis, no new phenotypic data were used to find candidate immune exposures; instead, reliance was placed on TCR beta sequences and their occurrence across donors. Donor age, sex, ethnicity and CMV serostatus were compiled alongside the repertoire data. A later analysis re-examined previously published TCR beta repertoires from around 670 donors and added high-resolution HLA genotyping to investigate patterns of TCR occurrence. Typing coverage differed by locus: A, B, C, DRB1 and DQB1 were typed in about 620-630 donors, DQA1 in 500 to 550, DPA1 in some 600, and DPB1 in about 450. Around 320 gigabases of sequencing data and tens of millions of unique TCR sequences were included in an early release covering about 620 HLA-typed donors. To predict cytomegalovirus infection status, the study brought together high-throughput TCR immunosequencing, statistical association of individual TCRs with disease status, and machine learning. Along with the roughly 610-subject first cohort, a separate validation cohort of over 90 different subjects was used. Results and caveats for the whole study, not just this receptor: Roughly uniform sequencing depth across donors was assumed in presence/absence analyses, although this assumption may not hold. An association between a missense DCLRE1C variant and V-gene and J-gene trimming of TCR beta chains was found in a later genetic analysis and replicated in an independent cohort. In vitro tests confirmed that three of the cytomegalovirus-associated TCR beta chains recognize cytomegalovirus antigens. According to a later analysis, parvovirus B19, influenza, CMV and Epstein-Barr virus appeared linked to several top co-occurrence clusters. In a later analysis, most CMV-associated TCR beta chains were found to appear HLA-restricted, with HLA associations seemingly driven largely by CMV exposure. In an earlier analysis of 587 of the donors, most TCR beta V segments appeared in productive rearrangements about 87% or about 30% of the time, broadly matching IMGT annotations. This cohort had only TCR beta chains sequenced, and the lack of alpha or paired-chain data limited which features could be detected. In a later analysis, HLA-associated TCR beta chains showed more clonal expansion and lower generation probabilities than non-associated chains that were equally common. Because counts were too low, around 18 rarely observed V segments, including chromosome 9 orphons, were left out of the earlier analysis of some 600 of the donors. The classifier was reported to diagnose cytomegalovirus status with high specificity and sensitivity in both the original cohort and the validation cohort. Some IMGT-functional V segments, including TRBV6-2 and TRBV6-3, could not be told apart with the 87-base-pair reads, so those segments were excluded. A cluster of highly shared sequence variants was judged likely to be a technical artifact of the sequencing pipeline. Immune exposure information for the cohort was limited to CMV serostatus. The study listed over 150 TCR beta chains as associated with cytomegalovirus. Because HLA typing was unavailable for some donors at each locus, only the typed subset was used in association tests. Specific HLA alleles were associated with around 18,000 TCR beta sequences at a false discovery rate of 0.05 in a later analysis. Linkage disequilibrium might explain the correlated functional status among segregating V segments, but an unknown experimental factor could not be excluded. Most TCR sequences were observed very rarely across donors, whereas some public TCRs were present in many individuals. A later genetic analysis reported fewer N-insertions in productive TCRs among donors in an Asian-associated ancestry cluster than the roughly 700-donor mean. According to the authors, the approach could potentially be generalized to other disease states and immunological phenotypes. Strong co-occurrence of HLA alleles, especially DR and DQ, made assigning TCR associations to individual alleles difficult. A further reported finding was that TCR beta sequences accurately predicted the HLA-A and HLA-B alleles for most subjects in the first cohort. In a later analysis, TCR association rates were found to vary across HLA loci, with the most associated TCRs seen for DRB1 alleles and the fewest for HLA-C alleles.

Library preparation used the immunoSEQ multiplex PCR assay. For the multiplex PCR, a mixture combining 60 forward primers for TCR Vbeta segments and 13 reverse primers for TCR Jbeta segments was used. Amplification of the CDR3 region of rearranged TCR beta genes was performed with a multiplex PCR assay on genomic DNA. Amplified TCR beta libraries were sequenced as 87-base-pair reads on the Illumina HiSeq System. Regarding the original processing steps: A later analysis tallied around 87 million unique TCR beta chains across the 666 repertoires, and around 10 million of those chains were shared by two or more donors. Raw reads were error-corrected and collapsed into unique sequences with a nearest-neighbor algorithm that merged closely related sequences to remove PCR and sequencing errors. V, D and J gene segments were assigned by aligning CDR3 sequences to IMGT reference sequences. Each retained sequence needed at least a six-nucleotide match to both a V gene segment and a J gene segment. A rearrangement counted as productive if the CDR3 had no stop codons and remained in frame with V and J, and every other rearrangement counted as non-productive. CDR3 was defined by IMGT convention, running from the second conserved V-encoded cysteine to the conserved J-encoded phenylalanine. In an earlier analysis of more than 550 of the donors, sequences lacking an unambiguous match to a single V gene segment were excluded. In an earlier analysis of some 590 of the donors, a V segment was called functional when productive rearrangements were above 56.7%, and segregating when the standard deviation between donors exceeded 5%. To diagnose cytomegalovirus status from the catalog of TCR beta chain sequences, a statistical classification framework was built. In a later analysis, TCR nucleotide sequences were compared against IMGT/GENE-DB human TR gene sequences so that V and J genes could be assigned. Using the TCRdist pipeline, a later analysis assigned CDR3 sequences along with most-parsimonious VDJ recombination scenarios. In a later analysis, every TCR beta chain was defined by the combination of its CDR3 amino acid sequence and its V-gene family, and reads without a unique V-gene family were dropped. A later analysis removed several hundred highly shared, low-generation-probability nucleotide sequences to deal with suspected cross-contamination and a sequencing artifact. In a later analysis, a clonal expansion index for each public chain was calculated from normalized within-repertoire ranks of inferred template counts. In a later analysis, generation probabilities were computed using a VDJ recombination model fitted to out-of-frame rearrangements, and the results were checked against IGoR. In a later analysis, TCR-TCR, TCR-HLA and TCR-CMV co-occurrence was scored with hypergeometric tests, and a repertoire-size bias correction was applied to TCR pairs. In a later analysis, false discovery rates were estimated by permuting HLA or CMV assignments 20 times. In a later analysis, co-occurring TCRs were grouped using DBSCAN, and TCRdist sequence similarity was added for clustering within HLA-allele-positive subsets. Repertoires with fewer than 30,000 or more than 120,000 public chains, plus five repertoires with anomalous nucleotide sharing, were excluded from co-occurrence clustering. In its TCRdb copy, this immuneACCESS table keeps in-frame sequences only and misses some clones. Where compared with another copy, unresolved V genes explain less than half of these, and the others have no known cause. Clonal size and the V and J genes are those of that table, whereas D and trimming came from the DNA. For this sample the table gives roughly 130,000 clones, of which 74% were detected only once. Around 5.5% of the sample is held by the ten biggest clonotypes.

CDR1 and CDR2, per the germline V gene (reference sequence), are LNHDA and SQIVND. From its cysteine to its phenylalanine, the CDR3 spans 14 amino acids. Here the CDR3 DNA is all that survives: 42 bases in frame from base 1. Trimming costs V 6 bases and J 8 bases, and their ends lie 19 bases apart. On this clone: What this receptor recognizes is not known. The sample holds no much larger clone one base away, and base qualities are not on file.

The cohort comprised fewer than 700 healthy bone marrow donors. At the time of sampling, all cohort members were nominally healthy, though unrecorded immune exposures were likely present. The donor was CMV seropositive and was included in the group of almost 300 seropositive cohort members. Every donor gave a peripheral blood sample, and the peripheral blood mononuclear cells from that sample were used for TCR beta sequencing. The Qiagen DNeasy Blood Extraction Kit was used to extract genomic DNA from the blood cell samples. Sequencing was carried out using PBMCs. Recombination joined TRBV19 with TRBJ1-2; the D segment cannot be called with confidence. The receptor's source is a woman in her fifties or sixties in good health and CMV-seropositive. The nucleotide sequence reads as follows: TGTGCCAGTAGACTTAGAGAGGGATCGGGAGGCTACACCTTC. It translates as CASRLREGSGGYTF. Beyond the CDR3, the reference TRBV19 and TRBJ1-2 genes provide the residues; the full variable domain reads: DGGITQSPKYLFRKEGQNVTLSCEQNLNHDAMYWYRQDPGQGLRLIYYSQIVNDFQKGDIAEGYSVSREKKESFPLTVTSAQKNPTAFYLCASRLREGSGGYTFGSGTRLTVV.